A selection of T cell receptor beta chains follows, all from one sample in a study of shared clonotypes between healthy human individuals. Profiling relied on immunoSEQ multiplex PCR, and the TCRdb table lists in-frame clones only, not all of them. Here the sample spans about 2.4 million clones, roughly 93% being singletons. Material: naive CD4+ T cells from PBMCs. The receptors stem from a man aged 18 to 29 in good health. Some clones in this sample may be carry-over from other donors' samples. CDR3s include the opening cysteine and the closing phenylalanine or tryptophan. The D gene is left open where the match is weak.

j_call v_call d_call cdr3_aa cdr3_nt
TRBJ2-7 TRBV14 NA CASSQGRGRYEQYF TGTGCCAGCAGCCAAGGGAGGGGGCGGTACGAGCAGTACTTC
TRBJ2-3 TRBV5-1 NA CASSLGQARTDTQYF TGCGCCAGCAGCTTGGGGCAGGCACGCACAGATACGCAGTATTTT
TRBJ1-2 TRBV9 NA CASSVSQGNYGYTF TGTGCCAGCAGCGTGTCACAGGGTAACTATGGCTACACCTTC
TRBJ2-1 TRBV6-5 NA CASSYSILRNEQFF TGTGCCAGCAGTTACTCGATCCTCCGGAATGAGCAGTTCTTC
TRBJ1-1 TRBV7-8 NA CASSLVGRGNTEAFF TGTGCCAGCAGCTTAGTTGGCAGGGGCAACACTGAAGCTTTCTTT
TRBJ2-2 TRBV6-5 NA CASRRKANTGELFF TGTGCCAGCCGCCGAAAGGCGAACACCGGGGAGCTGTTTTTT
TRBJ1-1 TRBV14 NA CASSQDEKGTAGDEAFF TGTGCCAGCAGCCAAGATGAGAAGGGCACGGCTGGGGACGAAGCTTTCTTT
TRBJ2-7 TRBV5-1 NA CASRPGGTAPSYEQYF TGCGCCAGCAGGCCTGGGGGGACAGCGCCTTCCTACGAGCAGTACTTC
TRBJ1-5 TRBV19 TRBD1 CASSIWGQGEVAQHF TGTGCCAGTAGTATTTGGGGACAGGGGGAGGTAGCCCAGCATTTT
TRBJ2-7 TRBV5-1 TRBD1 CASTPRDRASSYEQYF TGCGCCAGCACCCCACGGGACAGGGCCTCCTCCTACGAGCAGTACTTC
TRBJ1-2 TRBV19 NA CASSWGSSNYGYTF TGTGCCAGTAGTTGGGGTTCCTCTAACTATGGCTACACCTTC
TRBJ2-1 TRBV7-3 NA CASSLIATGYNEQFF TGTGCCAGCAGCTTAATAGCGACGGGCTACAATGAGCAGTTCTTC
TRBJ2-7 TRBV7-3 TRBD2 CASSSGSGRREQYF TGTGCCAGCAGTAGTGGTAGCGGGAGGCGGGAGCAGTACTTC